This record concerns one T cell receptor (beta chain) sequence. Its antigen is unknown. The V end lost 2 bases, the J end lost 3 bases, and 8 bases lay between the germline ends. The CDR3 has 13 amino acids. Germline CDR1 and CDR2: LNHDA and SQIVND (reference sequence). This sample was included in a study of T cell responses to AZD1222 COVID-19 vaccine. TCRdb's copy holds only in-frame clones and misses some; the assay was immunoSEQ multiplex PCR. The data show around 84,000 clones, with about 92% seen just once and under 7.5% held by the top ten. General study points: Repertoires were obtained only post-peak T cell response. Baseline seropositives among AZD1222 recipients totaled only 5 to 7. At 160-218 and 743-854, vaccine-associated CD4 TCRs were dominant, and they spanned spike.

This material consisted of peripheral blood, taken on day 0 of MenACWY control vaccination. This sequence was found in an adult in good health. V is TRBV19 and J is TRBJ2-7; D is ambiguous. Here the CDR3 reads CASSIQAFYEQYF. DNA for the CDR3: TGTGCCAGTAGTATACAGGCGTTCTACGAGCAGTACTTC.